What follows is one TCR beta chain and its context. The data were taken from a study of OX40 agonist ivuxolimab in advanced cancers. Turning to the study itself: Patients in the trial were receiving intravenous ivuxolimab every 2 weeks, at doses of 0.01 to 10 mg/kg.

V dropped 2 bases and J dropped 6 bases, with 12 bases sitting between them. Germline V gene sequence: CDR1 SGHTS, CDR2 YDEGEE. This CDR3 comprises 14 residues. Profiled with immunoSEQ multiplex PCR; TCRdb holds only in-frame clones, not every one. The table has about 53,000 clones, 75% to 85% seen once. Sequenced here: CD4+ or CD8+ T cells sorted from blood, sampled in a trial of the OX40 agonist ivuxolimab. The chain combines TRBV5-8 with TRBJ1-5, with a tentative D call TRBD1 (5 bases). The TCR was taken from an adult with an advanced solid tumor such as melanoma, head and neck, liver or kidney cancer. The CDR3 coding sequence is TGTGCCAGCAGCTTTGTCCGCGGGGGTCAGCCCCAGCATTTT. Its protein product is CASSFVRGGQPQHF.